This T cell receptor beta chain comes out of a study of blood T cell repertoires in COVID-19. The overall study: Donors in the United States, Italy and Spain gave samples during acute or convalescent COVID-19. PBMCs, B-cell-depleted T cells, or T cells provided the cDNA or gDNA that made up the material.

The Seattle patients, enrolled during active infection, were followed longitudinally. V lost 4 bases and J 2 bases, leaving 10 bases between the germline ends. The CDR3 is 14 residues long. CDR1 and CDR2 from the germline V gene are SGHRS and YFSETQ. There are a few counts of this clone. Original analysis: The authors estimated nucleated cell counts from reference gene primer amplification. The assay was immunoSEQ multiplex PCR, and TCRdb's table has in-frame clones only and misses some. V and J calls plus clone size are reproduced from that table; the DNA served to infer D and trimming. The data hold about 220,000 clones, with 75% to 90% observed a single time.

The chain couples TRBV5-1 to TRBJ1-5; tentative D call: TRBD1 (5 bases). The sample taken for sequencing was peripheral blood. The TCR was taken from a woman between 70 and 85 years old with COVID-19, enrolled during active disease. CDR3 protein: CASSEQGGNQPQHF. CDR3 DNA sequence: TGCGCCAGCAGCGAACAAGGGGGCAATCAGCCCCAGCATTTT.